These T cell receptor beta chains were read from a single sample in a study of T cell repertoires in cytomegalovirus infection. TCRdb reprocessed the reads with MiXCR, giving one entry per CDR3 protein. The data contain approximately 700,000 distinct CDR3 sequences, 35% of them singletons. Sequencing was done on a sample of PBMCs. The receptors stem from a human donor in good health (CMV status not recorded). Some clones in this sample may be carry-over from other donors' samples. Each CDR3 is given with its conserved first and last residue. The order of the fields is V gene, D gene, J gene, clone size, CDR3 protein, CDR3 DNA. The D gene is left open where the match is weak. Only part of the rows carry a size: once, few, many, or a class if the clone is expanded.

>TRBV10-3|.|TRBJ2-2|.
CAIAANTGELFF
TGTGCCATCGCGGCGAACACCGGGGAGCTGTTTTTT
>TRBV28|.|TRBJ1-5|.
CASSSPLGGGGNQPQHF
TGTGCCAGCAGTTCGCCCCTAGGGGGGGGTGGCAATCAGCCCCAGCATTTT
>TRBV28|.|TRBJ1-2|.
CASTTTLSSLIYGYTF
TGTGCCAGCACTACCACACTTAGTAGCCTGATTTATGGCTACACCTTC
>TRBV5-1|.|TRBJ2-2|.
CASRPEFHAGELFF
TGCGCCAGCAGACCCGAGTTTCACGCCGGGGAGCTGTTTTTT
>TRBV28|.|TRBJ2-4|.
CASGRGSLVLQYF
TGTGCCAGCGGCCGGGGGAGTTTGGTTTTGCAGTACTTC
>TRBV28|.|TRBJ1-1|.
CASIRRQNTEAFF
TGTGCCAGCATTAGGAGGCAGAACACTGAAGCTTTCTTT
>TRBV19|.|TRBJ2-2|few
CASRLQGYTGELFF
TGTGCCAGTAGGTTGCAGGGGTATACCGGGGAGCTGTTTTTT
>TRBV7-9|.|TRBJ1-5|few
CASHRDLNQPQHF
TGTGCCAGCCACCGGGACCTTAATCAGCCCCAGCATTTT
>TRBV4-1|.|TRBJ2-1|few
CASSQDLGTRAYNEQFF
TGCGCCAGCAGCCAAGATCTAGGGACGAGGGCCTACAATGAGCAGTTCTTC
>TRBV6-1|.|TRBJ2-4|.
CASSERGTVDIQYF
TGTGCCAGCAGTGAAAGGGGTACCGTGGACATTCAGTACTTC
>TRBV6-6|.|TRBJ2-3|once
CASGRPGRTSTDTQYF
TGTGCCAGCGGTCGGCCCGGGCGGACTAGCACAGATACGCAGTATTTT
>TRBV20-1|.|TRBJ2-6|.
CSARAPPFLSGANVLTF
TGCAGTGCTAGAGCCCCTCCGTTCCTCTCTGGGGCCAACGTCCTGACTTTC
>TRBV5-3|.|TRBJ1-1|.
CASSWDGGANTEAFF
TGTGCCAGCAGCTGGGATGGGGGGGCCAACACTGAAGCTTTCTTT
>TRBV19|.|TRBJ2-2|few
CASLVEGAGELFF
TGTGCCAGCCTCGTCGAAGGGGCCGGGGAGCTGTTTTTT
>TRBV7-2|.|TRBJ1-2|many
CASSLERAPPYGYTF
TGTGCCAGCAGCTTAGAGAGGGCCCCACCCTATGGCTACACCTTC
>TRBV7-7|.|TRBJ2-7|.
CASSQSGGHEQYF
TGTGCTAGCAGCCAGAGTGGGGGACACGAGCAGTACTTC
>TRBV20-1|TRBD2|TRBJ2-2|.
CSATGTSGSLYTGELFF
TGCAGTGCTACCGGGACTAGCGGGAGTTTGTACACCGGGGAGCTGTTTTTT
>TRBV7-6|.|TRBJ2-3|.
CASCLGTAGDTQYF
TGTGCTAGCTGCTTAGGGACTGCCGGCGATACGCAGTATTTT
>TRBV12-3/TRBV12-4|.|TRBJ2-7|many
CASSFSGTRYEQYF
TGTGCCAGCAGTTTTTCCGGGACCCGCTACGAGCAGTACTTC
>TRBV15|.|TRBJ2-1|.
CATSRAGLEQFF
TGTGCCACCAGCAGAGCAGGGCTTGAGCAGTTCTTC
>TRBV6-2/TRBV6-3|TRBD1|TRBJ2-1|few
CASSLGTGGSEQFF
TGTGCCAGCAGCCTCGGGACAGGAGGCTCGGAGCAGTTCTTC
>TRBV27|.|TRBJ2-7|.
CASTGRSGVSYEQYF
TGTGCCAGCACGGGCCGTTCGGGGGTATCCTACGAGCAGTACTTC
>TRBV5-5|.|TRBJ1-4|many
CASSSDSGDEKLFF
TGTGCCAGCAGCTCGGACAGTGGGGATGAAAAACTGTTTTTT
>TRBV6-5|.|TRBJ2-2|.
CASSYSRRGTGELFF
TGTGCCAGCAGTTACTCCAGGCGCGGGACCGGGGAGCTGTTTTTT
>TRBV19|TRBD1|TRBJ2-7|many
CASRPGQGPYEQYF
TGTGCCAGCAGGCCGGGACAGGGGCCTTACGAGCAGTACTTC
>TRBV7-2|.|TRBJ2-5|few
CASSFQGRGETQYF
TGTGCCAGCAGCTTTCAGGGACGAGGGGAGACCCAGTACTTC
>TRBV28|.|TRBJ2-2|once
CASSLLRSRTGELFF
TGTGCCAGCAGTTTACTCCGCAGTAGGACCGGGGAGCTGTTTTTT
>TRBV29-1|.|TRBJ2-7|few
CSGGEINYEQYF
TGCAGCGGGGGTGAGATCAACTACGAGCAGTACTTC
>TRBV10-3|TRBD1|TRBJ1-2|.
CAITPTGTGSYTF
TGTGCCATCACCCCAACCGGGACAGGAAGCTACACCTTC
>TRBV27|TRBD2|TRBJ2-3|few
CASSLWTRTGVVTQYF
TGTGCCAGCAGTTTATGGACTAGGACCGGTGTAGTTACGCAGTATTTT
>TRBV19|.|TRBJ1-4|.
CATRTSINEKLFF
TGTGCCACCAGAACCTCTATTAATGAAAAACTGTTTTTT
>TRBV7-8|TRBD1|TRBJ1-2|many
CASSRHTRDSLHYGYTF
TGTGCCAGCAGCCGCCATACCCGGGACAGCCTTCACTATGGCTACACCTTC
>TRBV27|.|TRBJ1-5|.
CASSSQGDPNQPQHF
TGTGCCAGCAGTTCTCAAGGGGATCCCAATCAGCCCCAGCATTTT
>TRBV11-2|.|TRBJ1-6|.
CASSLEPDSYNSPHHF
TGTGCCAGCAGCTTAGAACCAGACTCCTATAATTCACCCCACCACTTT
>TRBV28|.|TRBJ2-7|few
CASGGGSDTYEQYF
TGTGCCAGCGGAGGGGGCTCTGACACCTACGAGCAGTACTTC
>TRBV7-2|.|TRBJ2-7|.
CASSDIDYEQYF
TGTGCCAGCAGCGATATCGACTACGAGCAGTACTTC
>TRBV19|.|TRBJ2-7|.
CASSFSPVRGYEQYF
TGTGCCAGTAGTTTTTCCCCTGTGCGGGGCTACGAGCAGTACTTC
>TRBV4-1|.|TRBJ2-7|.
CASSPNRGNGFYEQYF
TGCGCCAGCAGCCCGAACCGGGGAAACGGTTTTTACGAGCAGTACTTC
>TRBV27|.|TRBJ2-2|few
CASSPGKFWNTGELFF
TGTGCCAGCAGTCCCGGGAAGTTCTGGAACACCGGGGAGCTGTTTTTT
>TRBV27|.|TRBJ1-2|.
CASSLNRVGGYTF
TGTGCCAGCAGTTTAAACAGGGTCGGCGGCTACACCTTC
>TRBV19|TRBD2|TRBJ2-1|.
CASSIGLAGVSSYNEQFF
TGTGCCAGTAGTATCGGACTAGCGGGAGTTAGCTCCTACAATGAGCAGTTCTTC
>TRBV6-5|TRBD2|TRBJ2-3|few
CASSSLKRGMDTQYF
TGTGCCAGCAGTTCCCTGAAGCGGGGGATGGATACGCAGTATTTT
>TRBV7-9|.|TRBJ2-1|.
CASSLEGFF
TGTGCCAGCAGCTTAGAGGGGTTCTTC
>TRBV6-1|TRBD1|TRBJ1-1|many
CASKPSTGAGNTEAFF
TGTGCCAGCAAACCTTCGACAGGGGCCGGGAACACTGAAGCTTTCTTT
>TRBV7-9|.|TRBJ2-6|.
CASSLFTSGANVLTF
TGTGCCAGCAGCTTATTCACCTCTGGGGCCAACGTCCTGACTTTC
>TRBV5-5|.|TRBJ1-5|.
CASSLGPPNQPQHF
TGTGCCAGCAGCTTGGGGCCCCCGAATCAGCCCCAGCATTTT
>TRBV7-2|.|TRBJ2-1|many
CASSSQTGNNEQFF
TGTGCCAGCAGCTCCCAGACAGGAAACAATGAGCAGTTCTTC
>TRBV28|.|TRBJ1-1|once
CASRKGEAFF
TGTGCCAGCAGGAAAGGTGAAGCTTTCTTT
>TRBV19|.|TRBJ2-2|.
CASSIISVNTGELFF
TGTGCCAGTAGTATAATTTCGGTGAACACCGGGGAGCTGTTTTTT
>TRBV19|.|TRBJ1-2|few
CASSIDLGYTF
TGTGCCAGTAGTATCGACTTGGGCTACACCTTC
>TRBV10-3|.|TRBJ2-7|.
CAISASLEQYF
TGTGCCATCAGTGCTTCACTTGAGCAGTACTTC